This T cell receptor (beta chain) comes out of a study of Graves' ophthalmopathy and Graves' hyperthyroidism. Points from the study as a whole: Among thyroid clonotypes expanded above 0.001 frequency, most also appeared in blood.

The CDR3 totals 14 residues. The V gene end was trimmed by 5 bases and the J gene end by 5 bases; junction bases not matched to a gene: 9. The germline V gene encodes CDR1 SGHTA and CDR2 FQGNSA. Scientists amplified the TCR beta CDR3 regions from RNA transcripts. The authors performed first-round RT-PCR with HTBI primers and then a second-round multiplex PCR. A single record per CDR3 protein comes from TCRdb applying MiXCR to the multiplex PCR reads. The sample has 650,000 to 900,000 distinct CDR3 sequences; 40% are singletons. Notes on this clonotype: Its antigen is currently unknown.

This receptor was taken from an adult man with Graves' ophthalmopathy. The sample was peripheral blood. V gene TRBV7-2 combines with J gene TRBJ2-7; 7 nucleotides line up with TRBD2. The CDR3 nucleotides read TGTGCCAGCAGCCTCAGACTAGCTTCCAACGAGCAGTACTTC. This encodes CASSLRLASNEQYF.